This note documents a single T cell receptor beta chain sequence. The table came from immunoSEQ multiplex PCR; TCRdb's copy has only in-frame clones and leaves some out. The sample has fewer than 200,000 clones; about four fifths are singletons. This CDR3 is 16 amino acids long. CDR1 and CDR2 (germline): SGHRS, YFSETQ. The ends lost 0 bases at V and 4 bases at J; junction bases unmatched: 5. The record originates from a study of blood T cell repertoires in COVID-19. Turning to the study itself: Whether acute or convalescent, the COVID-19 samples came from the United States, Italy and Spain.

Specimen: peripheral blood. The V and J genes are TRBV5-1 and TRBJ2-5; 11 nucleotides match TRBD2. This receptor was identified in a man in his 70s with active or convalescent COVID-19. The CDR3 DNA follows: TGCGCCAGCAGCTTGGGATTAGCGGGAGGGCGAGAGACCCAGTACTTC. Translating gives CASSLGLAGGRETQYF.